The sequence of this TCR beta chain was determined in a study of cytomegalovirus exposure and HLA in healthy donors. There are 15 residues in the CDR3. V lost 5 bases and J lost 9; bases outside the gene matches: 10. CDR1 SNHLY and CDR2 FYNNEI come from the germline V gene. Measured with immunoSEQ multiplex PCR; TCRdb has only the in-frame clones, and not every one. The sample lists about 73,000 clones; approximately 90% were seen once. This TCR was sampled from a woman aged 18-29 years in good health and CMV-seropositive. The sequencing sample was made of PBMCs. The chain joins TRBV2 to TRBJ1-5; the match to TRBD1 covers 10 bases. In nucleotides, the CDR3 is TGTGCCAGCAGTTCGGGGACAGGGGTGAGTCCGCCCCAGCATTTT. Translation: CASSSGTGVSPPQHF. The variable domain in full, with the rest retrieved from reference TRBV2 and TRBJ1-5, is EPEVTQTPSHQVTQMGQEVILRCVPISNHLYFYWYRQILGQKVEFLVSFYNNEISEKSEIFDDQFSVERPDGSNFTLKIRSTKLEDSAMYFCASSSGTGVSPPQHFGDGTRLSIL.